This is a list of T cell receptor beta chains from one sample in a study of blood T cell repertoires in COVID-19. TCRdb's copy holds only in-frame clones and misses some; the assay was immunoSEQ multiplex PCR. This table holds about 32,000 clones, 90% to 95% found once. Material: peripheral blood. The receptors stem from a male donor with active COVID-19. Both conserved end residues are part of each CDR3. Fields, in order: J gene, V gene, clone size, D gene, CDR3 DNA, CDR3 protein. The D gene is left open where the match is weak. Not all rows give a size; the values are once, few, many and, for expanded clones, a class.

J: TRBJ2-3; V: TRBV5-4; size: .; D: TRBD2; DNA: TGTGCCAGCAGCCAGGGACTAGCGGGGGTTACAGATACGCAGTATTTT; CDR3: CASSQGLAGVTDTQYF
J: TRBJ2-3; V: TRBV2; size: .; D: .; DNA: TGTGCCAGCAGTGAGAGTACCCAAGGCACAGATACGCAGTATTTT; CDR3: CASSESTQGTDTQYF
J: TRBJ1-6; V: TRBV5-1; size: .; D: TRBD1; DNA: TGCGCCAGCAGCCCCGGGACAGGAAATTCACCCCTCCACTTT; CDR3: CASSPGTGNSPLHF
J: TRBJ1-1; V: TRBV2; size: .; D: TRBD1; DNA: TGTGCCAGCAGTGACCAGGGGGTGAACACTGAAGCTTTCTTT; CDR3: CASSDQGVNTEAFF
J: TRBJ2-3; V: TRBV7-6; size: .; D: TRBD2; DNA: TGTGCCAGCAGCTGGCCGGGGGGGCGGCCCACAGATACGCAGTATTTT; CDR3: CASSWPGGRPTDTQYF
J: TRBJ1-4; V: TRBV3-1/TRBV3-2; size: .; D: TRBD1; DNA: TGTGCCAGCAGCCAAGACTACCGATTCGTCGTCGACAGGGAACCAAATGAAAAACTGTTTTTT; CDR3: CASSQDYRFVVDREPNEKLFF
J: TRBJ2-7; V: TRBV7-9; size: .; D: TRBD1; DNA: TGTGCCAGCAGCTTGGGGGGGACAGGGGAAGACGAGCAGTACTTC; CDR3: CASSLGGTGEDEQYF
J: TRBJ2-7; V: TRBV7-9; size: .; D: TRBD1; DNA: TGTGCCAGCAGCCAAACAGGGGGCAACTACGAGCAGTACTTC; CDR3: CASSQTGGNYEQYF
J: TRBJ1-2; V: TRBV5-1; size: .; D: .; DNA: TGCGCCAGCAGCTTGGGCGACTATGGCTACACCTTC; CDR3: CASSLGDYGYTF
J: TRBJ2-5; V: TRBV18; size: .; D: TRBD1; DNA: TGTGCCAGCTCACCGGTCCAGGGGGCGGAAGAGACCCAGTACTTC; CDR3: CASSPVQGAEETQYF
J: TRBJ2-2; V: TRBV5-4; size: .; D: TRBD2; DNA: TGTGCCAGCAGCACCCGGATAGCGGGGGACACCGGGGAGCTGTTTTTT; CDR3: CASSTRIAGDTGELFF
J: TRBJ1-5; V: TRBV6-5; size: .; D: .; DNA: TGTGCCAGCGCAACCGGGGGTCAGCCCCAGCATTTT; CDR3: CASATGGQPQHF
J: TRBJ2-7; V: TRBV6-2/TRBV6-3; size: .; D: .; DNA: TGTGCCAGCAGTTACCTTGGCTCAGAGCAGTACTTC; CDR3: CASSYLGSEQYF
J: TRBJ1-3; V: TRBV5-4; size: .; D: .; DNA: TGTGCCAGCAGCTCACAAGGAGGGGGAAACACCATATATTTT; CDR3: CASSSQGGGNTIYF
J: TRBJ2-7; V: TRBV6-2/TRBV6-3; size: .; D: TRBD2; DNA: TGTGCCAGCAGTTCCTCACTAGCGGGGGTCTACTACGAGCAGTACTTC; CDR3: CASSSSLAGVYYEQYF
J: TRBJ1-4; V: TRBV18; size: .; D: TRBD1; DNA: TGTGCCAGCTCACGAAGGACAGGGGGCCTGGAAAAACTGTTTTTT; CDR3: CASSRRTGGLEKLFF
J: TRBJ1-1; V: TRBV27; size: once; D: .; DNA: TGTGCCAGCAGTCCTGGGACAAGGCTGAACACTGAAGCTTTCTTT; CDR3: CASSPGTRLNTEAFF
J: TRBJ2-7; V: TRBV4-1; size: .; D: TRBD1; DNA: TGCGCCAGCAGCACCTACAGGGGAAGGTCCTACGAGCAGTACTTC; CDR3: CASSTYRGRSYEQYF
J: TRBJ1-1; V: TRBV19; size: .; D: .; DNA: TGTGCCAGTAGTATACGCAGGGCGGCTGAAGCTTTCTTT; CDR3: CASSIRRAAEAFF
J: TRBJ2-1; V: TRBV30; size: .; D: TRBD2; DNA: TGTGCCTGGAGCGGGGGGGTCCCCTACAATGAGCAGTTCTTC; CDR3: CAWSGGVPYNEQFF
J: TRBJ2-1; V: TRBV15; size: .; D: .; DNA: TGTGCCACCAGCAGAGCGACAGGGAGGATGAATGAGCAGTTCTTC; CDR3: CATSRATGRMNEQFF
J: TRBJ1-2; V: TRBV6-2/TRBV6-3; size: .; D: .; DNA: TGTGCCAGCAGTTCTACAGGAAGAGGCTACACCTTC; CDR3: CASSSTGRGYTF
J: TRBJ1-1; V: TRBV6-5; size: once; D: TRBD1; DNA: TGTGCCAGCAGTTACGGGGACAGGGGGGACACTGAAGCTTTCTTT; CDR3: CASSYGDRGDTEAFF
J: TRBJ1-6; V: TRBV7-2; size: .; D: TRBD1; DNA: TGTGCCAGCAGCCCTCGACAGGGGGCCGTAGTTAATTCACCCCTCCACTTT; CDR3: CASSPRQGAVVNSPLHF
J: TRBJ1-1; V: TRBV3-1/TRBV3-2; size: .; D: .; DNA: TGTGCCAGCAGCCCCGCAGGGAGGATGAACACTGAAGCTTTCTTT; CDR3: CASSPAGRMNTEAFF
J: TRBJ1-1; V: TRBV27; size: once; D: .; DNA: TGTGCCAGCAGTTTAGGCGCAGACTCGAACACTGAAGCTTTCTTT; CDR3: CASSLGADSNTEAFF
J: TRBJ1-1; V: TRBV5-1; size: .; D: TRBD1; DNA: TGCGCCAGCAGTCCCGGGACAGGGGGCTTGAACACTGAAGCTTTCTTT; CDR3: CASSPGTGGLNTEAFF
J: TRBJ1-4; V: TRBV3-1/TRBV3-2; size: .; D: TRBD1; DNA: TGTGCCAGCAGCCAGAGGGGACAGGGAACTAATGAAAAACTGTTTTTT; CDR3: CASSQRGQGTNEKLFF
J: TRBJ2-7; V: TRBV7-2; size: .; D: TRBD2; DNA: TGTGCCAGCAGCCTCGACTGGACTAGCAGATACGAGCAGTACTTC; CDR3: CASSLDWTSRYEQYF
J: TRBJ2-7; V: TRBV7-2; size: .; D: .; DNA: TGTGCCAGCAGCTTAGCAGGGGCCCGAGACGAGCAGTACTTC; CDR3: CASSLAGARDEQYF
J: TRBJ2-7; V: TRBV10-3; size: once; D: TRBD1; DNA: TGTGCCATCAGTGATGACAGGGACGAGCAGTACTTC; CDR3: CAISDDRDEQYF
J: TRBJ2-1; V: TRBV5-1; size: .; D: TRBD2; DNA: TGCGCCAGCAGCTTGGGGCTAGCGGGTGCCCCCAATGAGCAGTTCTTC; CDR3: CASSLGLAGAPNEQFF
J: TRBJ1-5; V: TRBV7-2; size: .; D: TRBD1; DNA: TGTGCCAGCAGCACATGGACAGGGAGCAATCAGCCCCAGCATTTT; CDR3: CASSTWTGSNQPQHF
J: TRBJ2-6; V: TRBV7-9; size: .; D: .; DNA: TGTGCCAGCAGCTCCGGACGGACGGACTCCAGCTCTGGGGCCAACGTCCTGACTTTC; CDR3: CASSSGRTDSSSGANVLTF
J: TRBJ1-1; V: TRBV19; size: .; D: TRBD1; DNA: TGTGCCAGTAACTCATTTACCAGGGGGTTGGGCACTGAAGCTTTCTTT; CDR3: CASNSFTRGLGTEAFF
J: TRBJ1-5; V: TRBV5-1; size: few; D: TRBD1; DNA: TGCGCCAGCAGCTTGGGACAGGGGATTCAGCCCCAGCATTTT; CDR3: CASSLGQGIQPQHF
J: TRBJ1-3; V: TRBV19; size: .; D: .; DNA: TGTGCCAGTAGTTCCAGGGGTTCCACTGGAAACACCATATATTTT; CDR3: CASSSRGSTGNTIYF
J: TRBJ2-2; V: TRBV7-9; size: .; D: .; DNA: TGTGCCAGCAGCACGACAGAGAACACCGGGGAGCTGTTTTTT; CDR3: CASSTTENTGELFF
J: TRBJ1-2; V: TRBV4-1; size: .; D: .; DNA: TGCGCCAGCAGCCAAGACGTACAGCTTTATGGCTACACCTTC; CDR3: CASSQDVQLYGYTF
J: TRBJ1-6; V: TRBV19; size: .; D: TRBD1; DNA: TGTGCCAGTAGTATAAGGCTTAACAGGGGTTGGTCACCCCTCCACTTT; CDR3: CASSIRLNRGWSPLHF
J: TRBJ2-2; V: TRBV18; size: .; D: .; DNA: TGTGCCAGCTCACCACAGAACAGGAACACCGGGGAGCTGTTTTTT; CDR3: CASSPQNRNTGELFF
J: TRBJ2-2; V: TRBV4-2; size: .; D: .; DNA: TGTGCCAGCAGCCGTAGGGGCACCGGGGAGCTGTTTTTT; CDR3: CASSRRGTGELFF
J: TRBJ1-2; V: TRBV7-6; size: .; D: TRBD1; DNA: TGTGCCAGCAGCCCGACTGGACAGGGAACTACCCGGTCGAGATCCTATGGCTACACCTTC; CDR3: CASSPTGQGTTRSRSYGYTF
J: TRBJ2-7; V: TRBV11-3; size: .; D: .; DNA: TGTGCCAGCAGCTCCGGAGGCGGGACAGCCTACGAGCAGTACTTC; CDR3: CASSSGGGTAYEQYF
J: TRBJ2-3; V: TRBV7-2; size: once; D: .; DNA: TGTGCCAGCCCTCGACAGAACACAGATACGCAGTATTTT; CDR3: CASPRQNTDTQYF
J: TRBJ1-6; V: TRBV7-8; size: .; D: .; DNA: TGTGCCAGCAGCTTACAGGCGGGGAATTCACCCCTCCACTTT; CDR3: CASSLQAGNSPLHF
J: TRBJ2-7; V: TRBV5-1; size: .; D: .; DNA: TGCGCCAGCAGCTTGAGGGGTTTCACCTACGAGCAGTACTTC; CDR3: CASSLRGFTYEQYF
J: TRBJ1-6; V: TRBV6-5; size: .; D: .; DNA: TGTGCCAGCAGTCGGACAGATTCACCCCTCCACTTT; CDR3: CASSRTDSPLHF
J: TRBJ2-6; V: TRBV18; size: .; D: .; DNA: TGTGCCAGCTCACCACCGTACAGGACTGGGGCCAACGTCCTGACTTTC; CDR3: CASSPPYRTGANVLTF
J: TRBJ1-6; V: TRBV2; size: .; D: .; DNA: TGTGCCAGCCACAAAGAGGCAGGGCGAAATTCACCCCTCCACTTT; CDR3: CASHKEAGRNSPLHF
J: TRBJ2-7; V: TRBV30; size: .; D: TRBD1; DNA: TGTGCCTGGTCGAGAATGGGACAGGGGGCCTACGAGCAGTACTTC; CDR3: CAWSRMGQGAYEQYF
J: TRBJ1-2; V: TRBV5-4; size: .; D: .; DNA: TGTGCCAGCACCAAGAGGGAGGGATTCTATGGCTACACCTTC; CDR3: CASTKREGFYGYTF
J: TRBJ1-2; V: TRBV5-1; size: .; D: .; DNA: TGCGCCAGCAGCTTGGGCGGGACCTATGGCTACACCTTC; CDR3: CASSLGGTYGYTF
J: TRBJ1-4; V: TRBV30; size: .; D: .; DNA: TGTGCCTGGAGGGTCATAGCGGGGTTAAATGAAAAACTGTTTTTT; CDR3: CAWRVIAGLNEKLFF
J: TRBJ1-6; V: TRBV30; size: .; D: .; DNA: TGTGCCTGGAGTGCAGGATCCCCCTATAATTCACCCCTCCACTTT; CDR3: CAWSAGSPYNSPLHF
J: TRBJ2-1; V: TRBV5-4; size: .; D: TRBD2; DNA: TGTGCCAGCAGCTTGAATAGCGGGGGGGCGGATGAGCAGTTCTTC; CDR3: CASSLNSGGADEQFF